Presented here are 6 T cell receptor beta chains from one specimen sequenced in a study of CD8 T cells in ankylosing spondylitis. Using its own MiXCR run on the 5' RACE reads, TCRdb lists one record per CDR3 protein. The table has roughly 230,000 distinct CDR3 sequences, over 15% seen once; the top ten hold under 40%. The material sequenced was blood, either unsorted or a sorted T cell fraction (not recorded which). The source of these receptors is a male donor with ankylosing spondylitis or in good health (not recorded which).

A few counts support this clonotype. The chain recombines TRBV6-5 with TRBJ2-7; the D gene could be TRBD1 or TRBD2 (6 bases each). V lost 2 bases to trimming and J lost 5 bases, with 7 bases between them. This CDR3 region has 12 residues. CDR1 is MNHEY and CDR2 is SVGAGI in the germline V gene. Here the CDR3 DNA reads TGTGCCAGCAGTTACCGGGGGCACGAGCAGTACTTC. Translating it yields CASSYRGHEQYF.

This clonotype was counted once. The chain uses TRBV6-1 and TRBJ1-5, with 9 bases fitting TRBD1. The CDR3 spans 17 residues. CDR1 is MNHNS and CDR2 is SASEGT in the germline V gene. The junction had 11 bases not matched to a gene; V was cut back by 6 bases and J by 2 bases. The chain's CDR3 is CASSADRGLGGNQPQHF. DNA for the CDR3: TGTGCCAGCAGCGCGGACAGGGGATTAGGAGGCAATCAGCCCCAGCATTTT.

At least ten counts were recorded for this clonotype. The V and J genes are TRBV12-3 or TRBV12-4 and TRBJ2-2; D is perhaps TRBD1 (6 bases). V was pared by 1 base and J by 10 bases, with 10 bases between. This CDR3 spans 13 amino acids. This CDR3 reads CASSLEGVEELFF. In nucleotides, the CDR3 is TGTGCCAGCAGTTTAGAGGGGGTGGAGGAGCTGTTTTTT.

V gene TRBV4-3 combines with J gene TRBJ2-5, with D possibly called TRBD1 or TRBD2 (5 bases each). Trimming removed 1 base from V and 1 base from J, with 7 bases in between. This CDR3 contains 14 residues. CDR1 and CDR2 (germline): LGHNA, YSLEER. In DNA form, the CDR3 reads TGCGCCAGCAGCCAAGGGGGGACCCAAGAGACCCAGTACTTC. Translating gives CASSQGGTQETQYF.

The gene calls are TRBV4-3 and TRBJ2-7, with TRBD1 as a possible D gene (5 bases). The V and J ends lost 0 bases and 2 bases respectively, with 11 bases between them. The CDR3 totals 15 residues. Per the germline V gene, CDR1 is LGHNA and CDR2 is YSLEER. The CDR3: CASSQDGAAPYEQYF. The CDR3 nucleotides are TGCGCCAGCAGCCAAGATGGGGCGGCCCCCTACGAGCAGTACTTC.

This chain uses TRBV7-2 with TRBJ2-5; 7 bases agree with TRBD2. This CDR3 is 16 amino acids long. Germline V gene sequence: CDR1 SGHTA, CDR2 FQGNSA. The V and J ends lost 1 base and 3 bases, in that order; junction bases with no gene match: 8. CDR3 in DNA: TGTGCCAGCAGCTTAGGAGATGGGCTAGCGGAAGAGACCCAGTACTTC. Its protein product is CASSLGDGLAEETQYF.